The source of this T cell receptor beta chain is a study of ipilimumab plus nivolumab after autologous stem cell transplantation. Study details: A median of roughly eight nivolumab and 5 ipilimumab doses were given. The DLBCL cohort had primary refractory and relapsed disease, with 18-month progression-free survival of approximately 87% and 28%.

TCRdb's table, derived via immunoSEQ multiplex PCR, lists solely in-frame clones and lacks some. In the table there are fewer than 85,000 clones, 75% to 85% of which are singletons. Concerning this clone itself: What it recognizes is unknown.

Through week 26, nivolumab 3 mg/kg IV was given weeks 1, 4, 7, 10, then biweekly. Study-level points and caveats: Authors suggest TCR repertoire, Treg phenotype and gut microbiota support further study.

CDR1 SGHRS and CDR2 YFSETQ come from the germline V gene. Trimming took off 4 bases at V and 8 bases at J, with 10 bases between the two ends. CDR3 size: 12 residues. The receptor's source is a male donor with diffuse large B-cell lymphoma. The chain carries TRBV5-1 and TRBJ2-1; D not certain. Sample: PBMCs, taken in a trial of ipilimumab plus nivolumab as post-transplant consolidation. The DNA of the CDR3 is TGCGCCAGCAGCATTGTGGGCTATGAGCAGTTCTTC. It specifies CASSIVGYEQFF.